These 15 T cell receptor beta chains came from one sample sequenced in a study of cytomegalovirus exposure and HLA in healthy donors. With 60 Vbeta and 13 Jbeta primers, the PCR was carried out. Sequenced by immunoSEQ multiplex PCR; TCRdb stores in-frame clones only, minus some. The data show 150,000 or so clones, with around four fifths seen just once and roughly 9.7% held by the top ten. Sequencing input: PBMCs. These receptors came from a man between 18 and 29 years old in good health and CMV-seropositive.

This clone was recorded once. This chain connects TRBV29-1 to TRBJ2-7; no definite D call. V was clipped by 1 base and J by 0 bases, with 13 bases between them. The length of the CDR3 is 15 residues. The germline V gene encodes CDR1 SQVTM and CDR2 ANQGSEA. The CDR3 region is CSVEGVTFDSYEQYF. As DNA, the CDR3 is TGCAGCGTTGAAGGGGTGACATTCGACTCCTACGAGCAGTACTTC.

J is TRBJ1-5 and V is TRBV5-6; no clear D. Deletions cut 0 bases from V and 11 bases from J, with 12 bases between. The V gene's germline CDR1 is SGHDT and CDR2 YYEEEE. The CDR3 sequence is 13 residues long. Here the CDR3 DNA reads TGTGCCAGCAGCTTGGGGGATAGCGTGGCCCAGCATTTT. Translation gives CASSLGDSVAQHF.

The chain uses TRBV19 and TRBJ2-1, with a possible D match to TRBD1 (7 bases). With 3 bases removed from V and 6 bases from J, the gap between germline ends came to 21 bases. The germline V gene encodes CDR1 LNHDA and CDR2 SQIVND (reference sequence). This CDR3 is 17 amino acids long. This chain's CDR3 is CASSIFGGTVVGNEQFF. Written as DNA, the CDR3 is TGTGCCAGTAGTATCTTTGGGGGGACAGTGGTCGGCAATGAGCAGTTCTTC.

This clone was detected only a few times. J is TRBJ2-2 and V is TRBV5-3; TRBD2 might be the D (6 bases). TRBV5-3 is an ORF; its function is uncertain. V gave up 0 bases and J gave up 8 bases, with 29 bases separating them. The CDR3 loop spans 20 amino acids. CDR3 sequence (DNA): TGTGCCAGAAGCTTGGCCGGGTTTTTGTGCGGGATACACTCGATTGGGGAGCTGTTTTTT. Residues: CARSLAGFLCGIHSIGELFF.

This clone was seen just once. The V call is TRBV7-9, the J call TRBJ2-7; D perhaps matches TRBD1 (6 bases). The CDR3 totals 13 residues. Germline V lookup: CDR1 SEHNR, CDR2 FQNEAQ (reference sequence). The ends were cut back, 6 bases at V and 6 bases at J, with 15 bases in the middle. Here the CDR3 DNA reads TGTGCCAGCAGTCTACAGGGATTTGCCGAGCAGTACTTC. Residues: CASSLQGFAEQYF.

The chain carries TRBV4-2 and TRBJ2-2; D gene uncertain. Trimming left V 8 bases short and J 4 bases short, with 20 bases between. The CDR3 covers 16 residues. From germline, CDR1 is LGHNA and CDR2 YNFKEQ. For the CDR3, the DNA is TGTGCCAGCCTTCCGGATCCCAGGCGATTCACCGGGGAGCTGTTTTTT. Residues: CASLPDPRRFTGELFF.

This clone was recorded a few times. This rearrangement joins TRBV13 to TRBJ2-1, with TRBD2 matching 12 bases. Germline V gene sequence: CDR1 PRHDT, CDR2 FYEKMQ (reference sequence). J gave up 8 bases and V 5 bases, and 7 bases lay outside the gene matches. There are 15 residues in the CDR3. CDR3 in DNA: TGTGCCAGCAGCGGCACTAGCGGGAGGTTCCATGAGCAGTTCTTC. Translated: CASSGTSGRFHEQFF.

The chain recombines TRBV5-6 with TRBJ1-3, with a tentative D call TRBD1 (5 bases). The CDR3 sequence is 15 residues long. In germline, CDR1 is SGHDT, CDR2 YYEEEE. The V end lost 0 bases, the J end lost 8 bases, and 15 bases lay between the germline ends. In nucleotides, the CDR3 is TGTGCCAGCAGCTTGGCACAGGCCGGGTTGGACACCATATATTTT. It yields the protein CASSLAQAGLDTIYF.

This CDR3 is CASREGVSNTEAFF. CDR3 DNA: TGTGCCAGCAGGGAGGGAGTTTCGAACACTGAAGCTTTCTTT. The V call is TRBV5-6, the J call TRBJ1-1; D gene unclear. The V end was cut by 5 bases, the J end by 1 base, with 12 bases between. Germline V gives CDR1 SGHDT, CDR2 YYEEEE. The CDR3 spans 14 residues.

The chain uses TRBV5-4 and TRBJ1-1; TRBD1 agrees at 10 bases. Per the germline V gene, CDR1 is SGHNT and CDR2 is YYREEE (reference sequence). V was clipped by 4 bases and J by 1 base; unmatched bases: 7. This CDR3 has 16 amino acids. The CDR3 DNA follows: TGTGCCAGCAGCAACCGGGACAGGGGTCGGAACACTGAAGCTTTCTTT. Its protein is CASSNRDRGRNTEAFF.

The V gene is TRBV7-9, the J gene TRBJ2-7; 7 nucleotides line up with TRBD1. This CDR3 comprises 13 residues. CDR1 and CDR2 (germline): SEHNR, FQNEAQ (reference sequence). Trimming cost V 3 bases and J 3 bases; bases outside gene matches: 2. CDR3 sequence (DNA): TGTGCCAGCAGCTTCGGACAGGTCTACGAGCAGTACTTC. It specifies CASSFGQVYEQYF.

This clone has just a few counts. The V call is TRBV28, the J call TRBJ1-2; tentatively, D is TRBD1 (6 bases). Germline V gives CDR1 MDHEN, CDR2 SYDVKM. This CDR3 has 12 amino acids. Trimming removed 5 bases from V and 7 bases from J, with 11 bases in between. CDR3 region: CASSTGLGGYTF. In nucleotides, the CDR3 is TGTGCCAGCAGTACAGGGTTAGGTGGCTACACCTTC.

This rearrangement joins TRBV27 to TRBJ2-7; TRBD1 might be the D (6 bases). The CDR3 loop spans 13 amino acids. The germline CDR1 and CDR2 sequences are MNHEY and SMNVEV (reference sequence). Trimming stripped 4 bases from V and 2 bases from J, with 9 bases between. This CDR3 reads CASSSGQTYEQYF. As DNA, the CDR3 is TGTGCCAGCAGTTCTGGACAGACCTACGAGCAGTACTTC.

In regard to this clone: Distinct nucleotide sequences in the sample also encode this CDR3. CDR3 residues: CASSLDRGNTEAFF. In DNA, the CDR3 is TGCGCCAGCAGCCTTGACAGGGGGAACACTGAAGCTTTCTTT. The chain carries TRBV5-1 and TRBJ1-1; 8 positions agree with TRBD1. Germline CDR1 SGHRS, CDR2 YFSETQ. J gave up 1 base and V 4 bases, and 3 bases lay outside the gene matches. The CDR3 extends over 14 amino acids.

As concerns this clone: At one of its ends the junction is not consistent with the germline gene, which may arise from a read error. V and J are TRBV7-7 and TRBJ1-3, with D possibly TRBD1 on 5 matching bases. Germline V lookup: CDR1 SSHAT, CDR2 FNYEAQ (reference sequence). The CDR3 length is 15 residues. CDR3 coding DNA: TGTGCTAGCAGCTTAGGCCAGGGTGCTGGAAACACCATATATTTT. It translates to CASSLGQGAGNTIYF.